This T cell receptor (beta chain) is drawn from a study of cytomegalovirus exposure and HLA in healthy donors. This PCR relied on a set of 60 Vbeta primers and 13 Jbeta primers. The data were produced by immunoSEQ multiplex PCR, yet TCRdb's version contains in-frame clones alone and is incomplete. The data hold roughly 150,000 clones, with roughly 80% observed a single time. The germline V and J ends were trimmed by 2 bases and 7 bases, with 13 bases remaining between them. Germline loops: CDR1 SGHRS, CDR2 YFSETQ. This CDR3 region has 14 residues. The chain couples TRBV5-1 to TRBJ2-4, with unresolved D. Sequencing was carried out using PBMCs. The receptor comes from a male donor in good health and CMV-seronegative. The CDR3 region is CASSFYVGANIQYF. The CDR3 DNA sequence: TGCGCCAGCAGCTTTTATGTCGGTGCTAACATTCAGTACTTC.